This entry describes one TCR beta chain. Its binding antigen is unknown. No quality values exist for individual bases; no much larger clone is one base distant. The CDR3 sequence holds 15 residues, the cysteine and phenylalanine included. Only the CDR3 region is kept as DNA, spanning 45 bases read in frame from base 1. CDR1 and CDR2, per the germline V gene, are SGHRS and YFSETQ. V ends up 1 base short and J 9 bases short, with an unmatched junction base count of 7. The sample comes from a study of Ad26.COV2.S vaccination and SARS-CoV-2 variants (dated by TCRdb to the early 2020s). About the full investigation: Donors in the vaccine arm were drawn from COV1001, a phase I-IIa trial of Ad26.COV2.S in healthy adults that was multicentre, randomized, double-blind and placebo-controlled. The TCR-sequenced set comprised around 30 samples: some 19 Ad26.COV2.S vaccine recipients, 5 placebo recipients and 8 SARS-CoV-2 convalescent individuals. Ad26.COV2.S was administered intramuscularly at a dose of 5x10^10 or 1x10^11 viral particles, either as one shot or as two shots given 56 days apart. Sequencing of the TCRbeta repertoire served to evaluate the specificity and breadth of SARS-CoV-2-reactive T cell receptors following Ad26.COV2.S vaccination. Participants in the trial were split at random into five groups of five each, receiving low-dose or high-dose Ad26.COV2.S once or twice, or else placebo on both occasions. Investigators remained blinded to trial group allocation during experiments and outcome assessment.

The treatment or condition label here, explained by the study, means: around 19 received Ad26.COV2.S at low or high dose, single or two shots; 5 received placebo; per-sample allocation not given. For vaccine and placebo recipients, repertoires were sequenced using samples collected on day 63 after the first injection. Between 29 July and 7 August 2020, Cohort 1b enrolled about two dozen adults aged 18-55 years at one site in Boston, USA. Ad26.COV2.S was a replication-incompetent adenovirus type 26 vector expressing a prefusion-stabilized SARS-CoV-2 spike protein from the original Wuhan strain. What the work shows at the level of the full study, not this receptor alone: Comparable non-spike TCR breadth was observed between vaccine and placebo recipients, consistent with only spike being contained in the vaccine. Substantial breadth of spike-specific CD8+ and CD4+ T cell responses was reported after vaccination. Spike-specific TCR breadth was higher in Ad26.COV2.S recipients than in placebo recipients (P = 0.0014). The study was not powered for comparison of responses between vaccine doses or regimens. According to the authors, total T cell responses may have been underestimated by the TCR breadth and depth analyses.

The immunoSEQ Assay was used to sequence TCRbeta CDR3 regions. After extraction, genomic DNA underwent amplification by bias-controlled multiplex PCR, followed by high-throughput sequencing. As for the original processing: Collapsing and filtering of sequences were performed to quantify the absolute abundance of each unique TCRbeta CDR3 region. Usable DNA was measured by amplifying reference genes present in all nucleated cells, and TCRbeta template counts were normalized to that usable DNA to estimate T cell fraction. Repertoire TCRs were annotated as SARS-CoV-2-specific when V gene, CDR3 amino acid sequence and J gene were exactly matched to a known reactive TCR set. The reference SARS-CoV-2 TCR set was derived from MIRA and filtered for enrichment in COVID-19-positive ImmuneCODE repertoires, a step that removed public or cross-reactive TCRs. Using the MIRA antigens, annotated TCRs were further analysed by specific ORF or by position within an ORF. Depth was the summed frequency of annotated unique rearrangements, while breadth was defined as annotated unique rearrangements over total unique productive rearrangements. Group comparisons of TCR breadth used two-sided Wilcoxon rank-sum tests. Held by TCRdb, this immuneACCESS table contains in-frame sequences only and omits some clones. Under half of the omission traces to an unresolved V gene where checked; the cause of the rest is unknown. That table gives V, J and clone size, and the DNA gave D and trimming. This sample gives approximately 350,000 clones in total; around 87% of them show up just once. The top ten constitute roughly 3.1% of the sample.

In this chain, TRBV5-1 is recombined with TRBJ2-1; TRBD2 agrees with 10 junctional bases. Source: peripheral blood, taken in a trial of Ad26.COV2.S vaccine versus placebo. This receptor was obtained from a person aged 18-65 years who received the Ad26.COV2.S COVID-19 vaccine or a placebo. The DNA reads TGCGCCAGCAGCTTGACCAGCGGGGGGGCGAGTGAGCAGTTCTTC. Its amino acids are CASSLTSGGASEQFF.